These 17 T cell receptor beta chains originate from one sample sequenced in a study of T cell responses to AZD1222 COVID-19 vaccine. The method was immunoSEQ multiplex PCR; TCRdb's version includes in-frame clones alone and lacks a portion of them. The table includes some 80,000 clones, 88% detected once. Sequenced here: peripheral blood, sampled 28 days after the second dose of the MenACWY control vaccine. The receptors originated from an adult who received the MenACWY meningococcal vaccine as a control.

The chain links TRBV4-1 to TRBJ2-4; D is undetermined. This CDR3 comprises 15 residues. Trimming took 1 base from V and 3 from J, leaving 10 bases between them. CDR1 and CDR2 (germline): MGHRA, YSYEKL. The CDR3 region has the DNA TGCGCCAGCAGCCAAGTAAATGGGGACAAAAACATTCAGTACTTC. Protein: CASSQVNGDKNIQYF.

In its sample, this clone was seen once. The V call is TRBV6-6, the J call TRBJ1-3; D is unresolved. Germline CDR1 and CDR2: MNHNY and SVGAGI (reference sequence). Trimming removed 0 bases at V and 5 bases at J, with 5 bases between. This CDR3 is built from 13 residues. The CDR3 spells CASSYSPRNTIYF. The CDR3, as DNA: TGTGCCAGCAGTTACTCTCCCAGAAACACCATATATTTT.

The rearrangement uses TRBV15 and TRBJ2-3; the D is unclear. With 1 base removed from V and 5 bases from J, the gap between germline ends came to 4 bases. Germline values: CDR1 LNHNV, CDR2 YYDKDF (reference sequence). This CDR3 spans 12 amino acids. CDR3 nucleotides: TGTGCCACCAGCAGAGGGCGAGATACGCAGTATTTT. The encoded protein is CATSRGRDTQYF.

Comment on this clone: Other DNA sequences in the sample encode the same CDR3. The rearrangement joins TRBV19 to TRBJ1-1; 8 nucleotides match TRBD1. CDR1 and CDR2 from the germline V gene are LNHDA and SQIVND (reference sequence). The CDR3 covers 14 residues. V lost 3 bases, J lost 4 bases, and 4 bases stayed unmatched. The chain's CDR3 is CASSIGQGITEAFF. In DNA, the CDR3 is TGTGCCAGTAGTATTGGACAGGGAATCACTGAAGCTTTCTTT.

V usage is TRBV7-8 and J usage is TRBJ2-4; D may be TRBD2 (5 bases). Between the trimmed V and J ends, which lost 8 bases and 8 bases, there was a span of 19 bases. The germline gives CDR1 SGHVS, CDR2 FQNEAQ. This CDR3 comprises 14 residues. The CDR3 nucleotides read TGTGCCAGCGGCAGAGAGGGCAGGCCGGACATTCAGTACTTC. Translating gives CASGREGRPDIQYF.

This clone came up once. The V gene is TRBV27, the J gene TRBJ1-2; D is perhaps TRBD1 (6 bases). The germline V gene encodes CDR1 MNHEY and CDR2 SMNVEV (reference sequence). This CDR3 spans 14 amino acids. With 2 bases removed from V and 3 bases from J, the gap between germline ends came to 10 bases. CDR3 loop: CASSLTRTDYGYTF. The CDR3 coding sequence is TGTGCCAGCAGTTTAACTCGGACAGACTATGGCTACACCTTC.

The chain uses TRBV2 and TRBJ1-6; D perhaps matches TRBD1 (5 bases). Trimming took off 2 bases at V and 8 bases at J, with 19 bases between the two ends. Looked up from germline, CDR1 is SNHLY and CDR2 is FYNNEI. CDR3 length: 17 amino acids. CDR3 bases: TGTGCCAGCAGTGAATTGGGGCAGGTCAGGGCGGATTCACCCCTCCACTTT. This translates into CASSELGQVRADSPLHF.

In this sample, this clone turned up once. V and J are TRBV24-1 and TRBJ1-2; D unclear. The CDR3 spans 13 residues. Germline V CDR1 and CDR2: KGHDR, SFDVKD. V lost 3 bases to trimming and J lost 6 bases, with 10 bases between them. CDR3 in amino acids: CATSDKGWHGYTF. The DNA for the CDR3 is TGTGCCACCAGTGATAAAGGGTGGCATGGCTACACCTTC.

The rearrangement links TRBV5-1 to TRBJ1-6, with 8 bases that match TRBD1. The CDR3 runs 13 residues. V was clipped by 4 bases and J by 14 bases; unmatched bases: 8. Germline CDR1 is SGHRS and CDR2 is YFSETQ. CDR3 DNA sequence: TGCGCCAGCAGCAAGGACAGGGATGCGTCCCTCCACTTT. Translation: CASSKDRDASLHF. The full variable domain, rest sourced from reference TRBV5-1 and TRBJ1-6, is KAGVTQTPRYLIKTRGQQVTLSCSPISGHRSVSWYQQTPGQGLQFLFEYFSETQRNKGNFPGRFSGRQFSNSRSEMNVSTLELGDSALYLCASSKDRDASLHFGNGTRLTVT.

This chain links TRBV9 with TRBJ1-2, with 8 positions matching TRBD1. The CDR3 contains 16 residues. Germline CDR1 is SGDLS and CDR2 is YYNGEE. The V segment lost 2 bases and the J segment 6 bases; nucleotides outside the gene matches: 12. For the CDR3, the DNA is TGTGCCAGCAGCGTGGCCCGGGACAGGTCAGCAAATGGCTACACCTTC. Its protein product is CASSVARDRSANGYTF.

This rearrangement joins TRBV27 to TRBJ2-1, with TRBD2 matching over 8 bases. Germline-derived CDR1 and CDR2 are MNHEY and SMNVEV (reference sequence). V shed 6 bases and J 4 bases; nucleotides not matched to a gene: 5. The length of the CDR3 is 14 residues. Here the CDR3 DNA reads TGTGCCAGCAGAAATATAGCGGGGTACAATGAGCAGTTCTTC. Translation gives CASRNIAGYNEQFF.

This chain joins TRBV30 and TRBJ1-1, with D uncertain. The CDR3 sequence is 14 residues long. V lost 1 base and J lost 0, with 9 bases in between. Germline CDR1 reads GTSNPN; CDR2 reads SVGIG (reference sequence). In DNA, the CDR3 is TGTGCCTGGAGTGGGGTCAGAATGAACACTGAAGCTTTCTTT. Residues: CAWSGVRMNTEAFF.

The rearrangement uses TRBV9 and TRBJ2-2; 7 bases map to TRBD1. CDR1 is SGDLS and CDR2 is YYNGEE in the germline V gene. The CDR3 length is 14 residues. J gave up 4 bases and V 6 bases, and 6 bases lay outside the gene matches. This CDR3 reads CASTPRTGTGELFF. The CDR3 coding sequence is TGTGCCAGCACTCCACGGACAGGCACCGGGGAGCTGTTTTTT.

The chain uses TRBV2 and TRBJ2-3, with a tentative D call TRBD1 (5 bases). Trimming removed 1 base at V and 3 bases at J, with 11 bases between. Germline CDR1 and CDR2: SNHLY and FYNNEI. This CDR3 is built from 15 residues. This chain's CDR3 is CASSEVAGRTDTQYF. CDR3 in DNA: TGTGCCAGCAGTGAAGTGGCAGGGCGGACAGATACGCAGTATTTT.

The CDR3 DNA reads TGTGCCAGCGTATCGAGGGACCTCTATGGCTACACCTTC. Its translation is CASVSRDLYGYTF. This chain links TRBV6-5 with TRBJ1-2; tentatively, D is TRBD1 (5 bases). The CDR3 is 13 residues long. Deletions cut 8 bases from V and 4 bases from J, with 14 bases between. CDR1 and CDR2 (germline): MNHEY, SVGAGI.

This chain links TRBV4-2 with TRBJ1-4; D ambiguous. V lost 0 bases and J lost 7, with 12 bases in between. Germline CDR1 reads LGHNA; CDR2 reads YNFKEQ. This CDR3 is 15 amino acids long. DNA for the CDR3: TGTGCCAGCAGCCAAGAGGGCCTACTGGGTGAAAAACTGTTTTTT. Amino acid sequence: CASSQEGLLGEKLFF.

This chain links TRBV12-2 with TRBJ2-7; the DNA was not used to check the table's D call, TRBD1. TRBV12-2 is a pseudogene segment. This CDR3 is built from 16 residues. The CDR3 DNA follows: TGTGCAAGTCGCTCCAAAAGGGACCCAGGGGGCAGCGAGCAGTACTTC. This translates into CASRSKRDPGGSEQYF.